These 17 T cell receptor beta chains were sequenced from one sample in a study of blood T cell repertoires in COVID-19. Data came from immunoSEQ multiplex PCR; TCRdb stores just in-frame clones and leaves some out. The sample carries some 400,000 clones, more than 65% recorded once. Source material: peripheral blood. Receptors were obtained from a human donor with acute or convalescent COVID-19. The donor label of this sample is uncertain.

The chain combines TRBV6-5 with TRBJ1-6; unclear D gene. CDR1 is MNHEY and CDR2 is SVGAGI in the germline V gene. The CDR3 extends over 16 amino acids. V was trimmed by 2 bases and J by 6 bases, leaving 14 bases between them. CDR3 loop: CASSYLRKKSNSPLHF. CDR3 sequence (DNA): TGTGCCAGCAGTTACCTCAGAAAGAAGTCTAATTCACCCCTCCACTTT.

V and J are TRBV13 and TRBJ1-4, with a tentative D call TRBD1 (5 bases). The V gene's germline CDR1 is PRHDT and CDR2 FYEKMQ (reference sequence). V gave up 6 bases and J gave up 2 bases, with 16 bases separating them. The CDR3 covers 16 residues. The CDR3 coding sequence is TGTGCCAGCAGTCTCGGGCGGGGCGGGACTAATGAAAAACTGTTTTTT. Translating gives CASSLGRGGTNEKLFF.

This clone was observed a few times. This chain joins TRBV19 and TRBJ2-7; 7 bases line up with TRBD2. CDR1 is LNHDA, CDR2 SQIVND, per germline (reference sequence). The CDR3 has 16 amino acids. V shed 3 bases and J 0 bases; nucleotides not matched to a gene: 8. CDR3 in DNA: TGTGCCAGTAGTATTAGTACGGGACTAAGCTCCTACGAGCAGTACTTC. This codes for CASSISTGLSSYEQYF.

V gene TRBV5-4 combines with J gene TRBJ2-5, with 9 bases aligning to TRBD1. The CDR3 extends over 15 amino acids. CDR1 and CDR2 (germline): SGHNT, YYREEE (reference sequence). V gave up 5 bases and J gave up 1 base; unmatched junction bases: 6. The CDR3 DNA reads TGTGCCAGCAGTTTTGTACAGGGGGCCCAAGAGACCCAGTACTTC. As protein: CASSFVQGAQETQYF.

The genes are TRBV24-1 and TRBJ2-1; a possible D gene is TRBD1 (5 bases). The CDR3 length is 15 residues. Germline CDR1 reads KGHDR; CDR2 reads SFDVKD. Trimming shortened V by 7 bases and J by 5 bases, and 17 bases separated the two germline ends. The CDR3, as DNA: TGTGCCACCAGACCGTCGAGACAGCCTCACAATGAGCAGTTCTTC. It yields the protein CATRPSRQPHNEQFF.

The chain recombines TRBV3-1 (or the pseudogene TRBV3-2) with TRBJ1-2; 9 nucleotides line up with TRBD1. CDR1 and CDR2 from the germline V gene are LGHDT and YNNKEL (reference sequence). With 1 base clipped from V and 3 bases from J, the junction kept 6 bases outside the gene matches. This CDR3 region has 16 residues. CDR3 DNA: TGTGCCAGCAGCCAAGTTCGGGGGACAGGGTACTATGGCTACACCTTC. It encodes CASSQVRGTGYYGYTF.

V usage is TRBV7-9 and J usage is TRBJ2-2; TRBD2 matches at 13 bases. Germline V gene sequence: CDR1 SEHNR, CDR2 FQNEAQ (reference sequence). The ends lost 5 bases at V and 8 bases at J; junction bases unmatched: 8. The CDR3 is 16 amino acids. The CDR3 protein is CASSPRGTSGVGELFF. The CDR3, as DNA: TGTGCCAGCAGCCCCCGCGGGACTAGCGGGGTTGGGGAGCTGTTTTTT.

The chain links TRBV15 to TRBJ1-4, with 7 nucleotides matching TRBD1. Germline V gene data show CDR1 as LNHNV and CDR2 as YYDKDF (reference sequence). This CDR3 comprises 20 residues. Losses at the gene ends were 0 bases for V and 3 bases for J; bases not matched to a gene: 16. For the CDR3, the DNA is TGTGCCACCAGCAGAGATTGGGCCGGACAGGACCGAAGGTCTAATGAAAAACTGTTTTTT. Residues: CATSRDWAGQDRRSNEKLFF.

This clone occurred a few times. The CDR3 DNA follows: TGTGCCACCAGTGAGACAGGGGACTATGGCTACACCTTC. Translated: CATSETGDYGYTF. The chain carries TRBV24-1 and TRBJ1-2, with 8 bases identical to TRBD1. This CDR3 spans 13 amino acids. V was pared by 4 bases and J by 3 bases, with 0 bases of the junction left unmatched. The germline V gene encodes CDR1 KGHDR and CDR2 SFDVKD.

This sequence joins TRBV9 and TRBJ1-2; D possibly corresponds to TRBD1 (5 bases). Germline V CDR1 and CDR2: SGDLS, YYNGEE. The V end lost 0 bases, the J end lost 4 bases, and 13 bases lay between the germline ends. This CDR3 spans 15 amino acids. CDR3 in DNA: TGTGCCAGCAGCGTAGGCGGAGGGGACCGCTATGGCTACACCTTC. Translating gives CASSVGGGDRYGYTF.

The genes are TRBV28 and TRBJ2-7; D unresolved. Germline V lookup: CDR1 MDHEN, CDR2 SYDVKM. Between the trimmed V and J ends, which lost 10 bases and 3 bases, there was a span of 13 bases. This CDR3 has 12 residues. The CDR3 bases are TGTGCCACCAATACTTACCTCTACGAGCAGTACTTC. Its translation is CATNTYLYEQYF. The full variable domain, in which reference TRBV28 and TRBJ2-7 provide the parts outside the CDR3, is DVKVTQSSRYLVKRTGEKVFLECVQDMDHENMFWYRQDPGLGLRLIYFSYDVKMKEKGDIPEGYSVSREKKERFSLILESASTNQTSMYLCATNTYLYEQYFGPGTRLTVT.

In its sample, this clone was seen a few times. V usage is TRBV2 and J usage is TRBJ2-7, with 10 bases that match TRBD2. The V and J ends lost 4 bases and 2 bases, in that order; junction bases with no gene match: 5. The CDR3 spans 15 residues. Germline V lookup: CDR1 SNHLY, CDR2 FYNNEI. CDR3 amino acids: CASSVILAGPYEQYF. The CDR3 DNA reads as TGTGCCAGCAGTGTCATACTAGCGGGACCCTACGAGCAGTACTTC.

The chain combines TRBV30 with TRBJ2-3, with 10 bases matching TRBD2. This CDR3 region has 14 residues. The V gene's germline CDR1 is GTSNPN and CDR2 SVGIG (reference sequence). The junction had 7 bases not matched to a gene; V was cut back by 5 bases and J by 5 bases. Here the CDR3 reads CAWSASGRGDTQYF. The CDR3 DNA reads TGTGCCTGGTCGGCTAGCGGGAGAGGAGATACGCAGTATTTT.

As DNA, the CDR3 is TGTGCCAGCAGCCGTATAGCGGCCTCCTACAATGAGCAGTTCTTC. Protein product: CASSRIAASYNEQFF. The chain combines TRBV7-2 with TRBJ2-1; possible D gene TRBD2, 6 bases. This CDR3 spans 15 amino acids. Germline V gives CDR1 SGHTA, CDR2 FQGNSA. V was clipped by 5 bases and J by 0 bases, with 11 bases between them.

This chain uses TRBV11-2 with TRBJ2-2; 10 bases line up with TRBD1. Germline V gene sequence: CDR1 SGHAT, CDR2 FQNNGV. V lost 7 bases, J lost 4 bases, and 6 bases stayed unmatched. The CDR3 spans 15 residues. CDR3 nucleotides: TGTGCCAGCAACCGACAGGGGGCGAGCACCGGGGAGCTGTTTTTT. Residues: CASNRQGASTGELFF.

This chain connects TRBV19 to TRBJ1-2; D not resolved. Trimming cost V 6 bases and J 2 bases, with 19 bases left between them. The CDR3 runs 16 residues. Germline V gene lookup returns CDR1 LNHDA and CDR2 SQIVND (reference sequence). Here the CDR3 DNA reads TGTGCCAGTAGGGAAGGAAACCTCCGAGGGAACTATGGCTACACCTTC. It encodes CASREGNLRGNYGYTF.

The chain carries TRBV5-4 and TRBJ2-2; possibly TRBD1 for D (5 bases). Trimming removed 6 bases from V and 0 bases from J, with 12 bases in between. This CDR3 comprises 15 residues. Germline assignment: CDR1 SGHNT and CDR2 YYREEE (reference sequence). The DNA of the CDR3 is TGTGCCAGCACTTTTTCAGGGCCGAACACCGGGGAGCTGTTTTTT. Translation gives CASTFSGPNTGELFF.